This paragraph covers one T cell receptor (beta chain) sequence. Which antigen it targets is not known. Base qualities are missing; no much larger clone stands one base away. V is cut back by 2 bases and J by 5 bases, with 15 bases in the junction unmatched. Including cysteine and phenylalanine, the CDR3 has 17 amino acids. Only CDR3 DNA is held: 51 bases, read in frame from base 1. CDR1 and CDR2 are read off the germline V gene (reference sequence) as SGHNT and YYREEE. The data were taken from a study of blood T cell repertoires in COVID-19 (dated by TCRdb to between 2020 and 2021). Regarding the study in general: Samples covering the acute and convalescent phases of COVID-19 were provided by collaborators in the United States, Italy and Spain. The prospective study material was composed of cDNA or gDNA derived from T cells, B-cell-depleted T cells, or PBMCs. The dataset comprised deeply sampled blood TCRbeta repertoires from subjects exposed to, actively infected with, or recovered from COVID-19. The repertoires were released in a freely available public database intended as a resource for research on the immune response to SARS-CoV-2. The samples were drawn from two sources: the first 160 participants of the ongoing ImmuneRACE study, and fewer than 1,500 subjects contributed by 6 global collaborators. Sample metadata almost always included a de-identified subject ID, COVID-19 status, age in years and sex. Where available, HLA class I and class II types were obtained from metadata supplied by the sample provider rather than from assay-based typing.

What the research found in general, with its limitations: Clinical and demographic metadata were provided uncurated, with the amount varying by source and participant.

Participants in the prospective study were aged roughly 18 to 100 years, lived in 24 United States geographic areas, and enrolled through a virtual design. Cohort assignment in the prospective study relied on participant-reported clinical history from a screening survey and a study questionnaire. For ImmuneRACE Cohort 3, a participant was defined as recovered based on two consecutive negative NP/OP PCR tests, clearance by a healthcare professional, or resolution of symptoms. Mobile phlebotomists in the prospective study collected whole blood, serum and a nasopharyngeal or oropharyngeal swab from every participant. Prospective study participants could optionally give additional blood draws and questionnaires over an approximately 2-month period. Before DNA extraction, blood samples from the prospective study were shipped at room temperature or frozen. TCRbeta CDR3 regions were amplified from genomic DNA using the immunoSEQ Assay, a bias-controlled multiplex PCR. Per the source publication's procedure: Within the assay, amplification of reference gene primers was used to estimate how many nucleated cells each sample contained. To quantify the absolute abundance of each unique TCRbeta CDR3 rearrangement, sequence reads were collapsed and filtered. Productive Simpson clonality was computed per sample as the square root of Simpson's diversity index over productive rearrangements. This immuneACCESS table, as held by TCRdb, lists in-frame sequences with V and J called but not all clones. Of the missing ones, under half trace to an unresolved V gene in checked studies; the others have no known cause. The DNA gave D and trimming, while V, J and clone size come from that table. The sample contains some 300,000 clones, roughly 86% of them found a single time. The ten largest clones capture about 9.4% of the sample.

The sequencing input was PBMCs or T cells enriched from blood (not recorded which). The rearrangement combines TRBV5-4 with TRBJ2-5; 7 bases in the middle match TRBD2. The source is a woman aged 30 to 39 who had recovered from COVID-19. The CDR3 region reads CASSLNFWPGGEETQYF. The nucleotides read TGTGCCAGCAGCTTAAACTTTTGGCCGGGAGGTGAGGAGACCCAGTACTTC.